The 24 T cell receptor beta chains given below trace back to one sample, sequenced in a study of cytomegalovirus exposure and HLA in healthy donors. Vbeta (60) and Jbeta (13) primers were used in the PCR. Sequencing used immunoSEQ multiplex PCR; TCRdb keeps in-frame clones, though not all of them. The sample has about 170,000 clones, around 82% seen once. Specimen: PBMCs. These receptor sequences come from a boy aged 2 to 9 in good health and CMV-seronegative.

The chain recombines TRBV5-1 with TRBJ2-1; a possible D gene is TRBD2 (6 bases). Trimming took off 1 base at V and 5 bases at J, with 13 bases between the two ends. Germline CDR1 reads SGHRS; CDR2 reads YFSETQ. The CDR3 is 15 amino acids. The CDR3, as DNA: TGCGCCAGCAGCTTGTCTAGCGAACATGACAATGAGCAGTTCTTC. Residues: CASSLSSEHDNEQFF.

CDR3 sequence: CASSLVGGTDEQFF. DNA of the CDR3: TGTGCCAGCAGCTTAGTGGGCGGGACGGATGAGCAGTTCTTC. This chain uses TRBV7-6 with TRBJ2-1; perhaps TRBD2 as D (6 bases). Germline CDR1 reads SGHVS; CDR2 reads FNYEAQ. This CDR3 is 14 amino acids long. The V gene lost 1 base and the J gene lost 8 bases, with 12 bases spanning the gap.

The V and J genes are TRBV10-3 and TRBJ2-1, with D possibly TRBD1 on 6 matching bases. Germline values: CDR1 ENHRY, CDR2 SYGVKD. V lost 10 bases and J lost 0, with 7 bases in between. CDR3 length equals 12 residues. The CDR3 reads CATGDSYNEQFF. Here the CDR3 DNA reads TGTGCCACAGGGGACTCCTACAATGAGCAGTTCTTC.

The chain recombines TRBV7-9 with TRBJ2-1; D is possibly TRBD2 (5 bases). The CDR3 totals 13 residues. The V gene lost 2 bases and the J gene lost 8 bases, with 10 bases spanning the gap. Germline-derived CDR1 and CDR2 are SEHNR and FQNEAQ (reference sequence). The CDR3 region is CASSLSPRDEQFF. The CDR3 DNA reads as TGTGCCAGCAGCTTAAGTCCGAGGGATGAGCAGTTCTTC.

In this sample, this clone turned up a few times. This CDR3 reads CASSLGRVETQYF. DNA for the CDR3: TGTGCCAGCAGCCTAGGCCGGGTAGAGACCCAGTACTTC. The chain couples TRBV7-8 to TRBJ2-5; D is undetermined. CDR1 is SGHVS and CDR2 is FQNEAQ in the germline V gene. The CDR3 runs to 13 residues. With 5 bases removed from V and 4 bases from J, the gap between germline ends came to 11 bases.

The rearrangement links TRBV19 to TRBJ2-2; D is ambiguous. The CDR3 covers 13 residues. The V gene lost 4 bases and the J gene lost 3 bases, with 6 bases spanning the gap. Germline V gene lookup returns CDR1 LNHDA and CDR2 SQIVND (reference sequence). As DNA, the CDR3 is TGTGCCAGTAGTACAATTTACACCGGGGAGCTGTTTTTT. It translates to CASSTIYTGELFF.

The rearrangement joins TRBV5-1 to TRBJ2-3; D ambiguous. CDR1 is SGHRS, CDR2 YFSETQ, per germline. The CDR3 runs to 14 residues. With 0 bases removed from V and 2 bases from J, the gap between germline ends came to 7 bases. In DNA, the CDR3 is TGCGCCAGCAGCTTGGTACCCTACACAGATACGCAGTATTTT. Amino acids: CASSLVPYTDTQYF.

The rearrangement links TRBV6-5 to TRBJ2-1, with 8 bases fitting TRBD2. The junction had 9 bases not matched to a gene; V was cut back by 4 bases and J by 7 bases. The V gene's germline CDR1 is MNHEY and CDR2 SVGAGI. This CDR3 spans 15 amino acids. Here the CDR3 reads CASSLTSGRWNEQFF. The CDR3 DNA follows: TGTGCCAGCAGTTTGACCAGCGGGAGATGGAATGAGCAGTTCTTC.

The rearrangement links TRBV5-1 to TRBJ1-1; D gene ambiguous. CDR1 SGHRS and CDR2 YFSETQ come from the germline V gene. Trimming took off 0 bases at V and 5 bases at J, with 17 bases between the two ends. The length of the CDR3 is 16 residues. CDR3 loop: CASSLARATRKTEAFF. Here the CDR3 DNA reads TGCGCCAGCAGCTTGGCCAGAGCCACCAGGAAGACTGAAGCTTTCTTT. The whole variable domain, remainder taken from reference TRBV5-1 and TRBJ1-1, is KAGVTQTPRYLIKTRGQQVTLSCSPISGHRSVSWYQQTPGQGLQFLFEYFSETQRNKGNFPGRFSGRQFSNSRSEMNVSTLELGDSALYLCASSLARATRKTEAFFGQGTRLTVV.

The count of this clone is one. CDR3 loop: CASGLGTGFYEQYF. The CDR3 bases are TGTGCTAGTGGTTTGGGGACAGGCTTTTACGAGCAGTACTTC. This chain links TRBV12-5 with TRBJ2-7; TRBD1 matches at 7 bases. The ends lost 1 base at V and 4 bases at J; junction bases unmatched: 4. Germline-derived CDR1 and CDR2 are LGHNT and FRNRAP. CDR3 size: 14 residues.

The chain has TRBV29-1 and TRBJ1-1; TRBD1 aligns across 7 bases. The CDR3 runs to 13 residues. CDR1 is SQVTM, CDR2 ANQGSEA, per germline. Trimming cost V 4 bases and J 0 bases; bases outside gene matches: 2. CDR3 sequence reads: CSVGDRVNTEAFF. The CDR3 nucleotides read TGCAGCGTTGGGGACAGAGTGAACACTGAAGCTTTCTTT.

The chain has TRBV28 and TRBJ2-1, with D possibly matching TRBD2 (5 bases). V was shortened by 3 bases and J by 6 bases, with 18 bases between the two germline ends. The CDR3 is made up of 16 amino acids. Germline loops: CDR1 MDHEN, CDR2 SYDVKM. CDR3 protein: CASSFSVAHSGNEQFF. In DNA form, the CDR3 reads TGTGCCAGCAGTTTTTCCGTAGCGCATTCGGGCAATGAGCAGTTCTTC.

This clone was recorded only once. The chain is built from TRBV12-5 and TRBJ1-1, with D tentatively TRBD1 (5 bases). Trimming took off 0 bases at V and 5 bases at J, with 10 bases between the two ends. Germline V gene data show CDR1 as LGHNT and CDR2 as FRNRAP. CDR3 length: 14 amino acids. DNA of the CDR3: TGTGCTAGTGGTTTGGTCCAGGGTAAAACTGAAGCTTTCTTT. It specifies CASGLVQGKTEAFF.

J is TRBJ2-2 and V is TRBV7-9; 9 nucleotides align to TRBD1. The trim removed 4 bases at V and 6 bases at J, leaving 9 bases unmatched. The CDR3 runs 16 residues. Germline values: CDR1 SEHNR, CDR2 FQNEAQ (reference sequence). The DNA for the CDR3 is TGTGCCAGCAGCTCGCCGGGACAGGGTTTCGCCGGGGAGCTGTTTTTT. This sequence encodes CASSSPGQGFAGELFF.

The chain couples TRBV6-6 to TRBJ2-7, with 10 bases identical to TRBD2. The germline V gene has CDR1 MNHNY and CDR2 SVGAGI (reference sequence). The CDR3 runs to 15 residues. Trimming took 0 bases from V and 1 from J; bases not matched to a gene: 0. CDR3 in DNA: TGTGCCAGCAGTTACTCGACTAGCGGGTCCTACGAGCAGTACTTC. It is translated as CASSYSTSGSYEQYF.

V is TRBV9 and J is TRBJ2-5, with 10 bases matching TRBD2. The J segment lost 1 base and the V segment lost 4 bases, leaving 7 bases of the junction unmatched. The CDR3 loop spans 16 amino acids. The germline V gene encodes CDR1 SGDLS and CDR2 YYNGEE. The CDR3 reads CASSSRLAGFQETQYF. CDR3 nucleotides: TGTGCCAGCAGCAGCCGACTAGCGGGTTTCCAAGAGACCCAGTACTTC.

This clone has just a few counts. The V gene is TRBV6-6, the J gene TRBJ2-1, with 9 bases matching TRBD2. Per the germline V gene, CDR1 is MNHNY and CDR2 is SVGAGI (reference sequence). The CDR3 length is 15 residues. The J segment lost 5 bases and the V segment lost 2 bases, leaving 4 bases of the junction unmatched. The CDR3 nucleotides read TGTGCCAGCAGTTACGCGGGAGGGCCCCACAATGAGCAGTTCTTC. This codes for CASSYAGGPHNEQFF.

The chain combines TRBV14 with TRBJ2-3; 14 bases agree with TRBD2. The CDR3 consists of 18 residues. The V and J ends lost 4 bases and 2 bases, in that order; junction bases with no gene match: 8. CDR1 is SGHDN, CDR2 FVKESK, per germline. This CDR3 is CASSPTSGRALDTDTQYF. The CDR3 DNA follows: TGTGCCAGCAGCCCGACTAGCGGGAGGGCCCTTGACACAGATACGCAGTATTTT.

The chain combines TRBV29-1 with TRBJ2-3; 12 bases line up with TRBD2. CDR3 size: 18 residues. The germline CDR1 and CDR2 sequences are SQVTM and ANQGSEA. With 2 bases clipped from V and 4 bases from J, the junction kept 13 bases outside the gene matches. The CDR3 sequence is CSVESGGGLAGRADTQYF. CDR3 sequence (DNA): TGCAGCGTTGAATCAGGGGGCGGACTAGCGGGACGAGCAGATACGCAGTATTTT.

This sequence joins TRBV7-9 and TRBJ2-1, with D possibly matching TRBD2 (5 bases). V was clipped by 5 bases and J by 3 bases, with 14 bases between them. Per the germline V gene, CDR1 is SEHNR and CDR2 is FQNEAQ (reference sequence). This CDR3 has 15 residues. CDR3 coding DNA: TGTGCCAGCAGCCTACTAGTACCCATCTACAATGAGCAGTTCTTC. Its translation is CASSLLVPIYNEQFF.

This chain connects TRBV6-5 to TRBJ1-2; D not certain. The CDR3 is made up of 14 amino acids. V lost 0 bases, J lost 2 bases, and 7 bases lay in between. The V gene's germline CDR1 is MNHEY and CDR2 SVGAGI. The CDR3 loop reads CASSYSNRNYGYTF. In DNA, the CDR3 is TGTGCCAGCAGTTACTCGAACAGAAACTATGGCTACACCTTC.

On this clone itself: The junction departs from the called germline gene at one end, perhaps through a read error. The same CDR3 is also encoded by other DNA sequences in this sample. The rearrangement joins TRBV23-1 to TRBJ2-2; D is possibly TRBD2 (6 bases). TRBV23-1 qualifies as an ORF whose function is uncertain. The CDR3 is 17 residues long. CDR3 loop: CASNPLGGPLNTGELFF. In DNA, the CDR3 is TGCGCCAGCAACCCCTTGGGGGGTCCCCTGAACACCGGGGAGCTGTTCTTT.

This clone appeared a few times. The CDR3 nucleotides read TGCGCCAGCAGTGACGGGACTAGCGGGAGTAACTACGAGCAGTACTTC. Its protein product is CASSDGTSGSNYEQYF. The chain combines TRBV10-2 with TRBJ2-7; 14 bases are shared with TRBD2. This CDR3 has 16 amino acids. The junction had 4 bases not matched to a gene; V was cut back by 3 bases and J by 3 bases. Per the germline V gene, CDR1 is WSHSY and CDR2 is SAAADI.

The chain carries TRBV6-6 and TRBJ1-2; no clear D. The CDR3 has 12 residues. Germline V gives CDR1 MNHNY, CDR2 SVGAGI (reference sequence). V was trimmed by 10 bases and J by 8 bases, leaving 17 bases between them. The DNA of the CDR3 is TGTGCCATCCAGCGGGATCCGTCCGGCTACACCTTC. Its protein is CAIQRDPSGYTF.